The 18 T cell receptor beta chains presented below share a single source sample, sequenced in a study of OX40 agonist ivuxolimab in advanced cancers. The data were produced by immunoSEQ multiplex PCR, yet TCRdb's version contains in-frame clones alone and is incomplete. Among approximately 70,000 clones, around 86% were seen once, and the ten largest hold around 6.9%. Sequences were derived from CD4+ or CD8+ T cells sorted from blood, sampled in a trial of the OX40 agonist ivuxolimab. These TCRs come from an adult with an advanced solid tumor such as melanoma, head and neck, liver or kidney cancer.

The chain links TRBV5-6 to TRBJ1-1; D possibly corresponds to TRBD1 (5 bases). Looked up from germline, CDR1 is SGHDT and CDR2 is YYEEEE. CDR3 length: 13 residues. The V gene lost 3 bases and the J gene lost 11 bases, with 17 bases spanning the gap. As DNA, the CDR3 is TGTGCCAGCAGCTCTGTCCACCGGGGGTCGGCTTTCTTT. Residues: CASSSVHRGSAFF.

V and J are TRBV6-1 and TRBJ2-7; TRBD1 agrees at 8 bases. Looked up from germline, CDR1 is MNHNS and CDR2 is SASEGT. J gave up 2 bases and V 2 bases, and 5 bases lay outside the gene matches. The CDR3 spans 15 residues. The CDR3 sequence: CASSEWTTGAYEQYF. CDR3 sequence (DNA): TGTGCCAGCAGTGAATGGACGACAGGGGCCTACGAGCAGTACTTC.

CDR3 in DNA: TGTGCCAGCTCACCAACGAGGAACTATGGCTACACCTTC. Protein sequence: CASSPTRNYGYTF. J is TRBJ1-2 and V is TRBV18; D uncertain. There are 13 residues in the CDR3. Trimming took 2 bases from V and 2 from J, leaving 6 bases between them. Germline lookup yields CDR1 KGHSH and CDR2 LQKENI.

The genes are TRBV18 and TRBJ2-3; TRBD1 matches at 7 bases. Germline loops: CDR1 KGHSH, CDR2 LQKENI. V lost 3 bases, J lost 3 bases, and 15 bases stayed unmatched. The length of the CDR3 is 18 residues. Written as DNA, the CDR3 is TGTGCCAGCTCACCGACGGAGCCCGGGACAGAGAGGACAGATACGCAGTATTTT. Protein sequence: CASSPTEPGTERTDTQYF. The full variable domain, rest sourced from reference TRBV18 and TRBJ2-3, is NAGVMQNPRHLVRRRGQEARLRCSPMKGHSHVYWYRQLPEEGLKFMVYLQKENIIDESGMPKERFSAEFPKEGPSILRIQQVVRGDSAAYFCASSPTEPGTERTDTQYFGPGTRLTVL.

CDR3 DNA: TGTGCCAGCAGCGGGGACAGGGGGGAGACCCAGTACTTC. Amino acid sequence: CASSGDRGETQYF. This chain uses TRBV7-3 with TRBJ2-5, with 11 bases matching TRBD1. CDR3 length equals 13 residues. Germline V gives CDR1 SGHTA, CDR2 FQGTGA. V lost 5 bases to trimming and J lost 5 bases; unmatched junction nucleotides: 1.

The CDR3 DNA follows: TGTGCCAGCAGTTACAGGGCCCCTGGGGGCTACACCTTC. As protein: CASSYRAPGGYTF. This sequence joins TRBV6-5 and TRBJ1-2, with no clear D. The CDR3 has 13 residues. CDR1 MNHEY and CDR2 SVGAGI come from the germline V gene. Trimming removed 2 bases at V and 8 bases at J, with 12 bases between.

The V call is TRBV7-2, the J call TRBJ1-5; 8 bases agree with TRBD1. Trimming cost V 5 bases and J 2 bases; bases outside gene matches: 2. Germline assignment: CDR1 SGHTA and CDR2 FQGNSA. This CDR3 has 14 amino acids. This CDR3 is CASSKTGGNQPQHF. The CDR3 DNA reads as TGTGCCAGCAGCAAGACAGGGGGCAATCAGCCCCAGCATTTT. The entire variable domain, with the rest obtained from reference TRBV7-2 and TRBJ1-5, is as follows: GAGVSQSPSNKVTEKGKDVELRCDPISGHTALYWYRQSLGQGLEFLIYFQGNSAPDKSGLPSDRFSAERTGGSVSTLTIQRTQQEDSAVYLCASSKTGGNQPQHFGDGTRLSIL.

The rearrangement links TRBV6-5 to TRBJ2-7, with 13 nucleotides matching TRBD2. This CDR3 has 15 residues. The germline V gene has CDR1 MNHEY and CDR2 SVGAGI. With 7 bases clipped from V and 4 bases from J, the junction kept 7 bases outside the gene matches. The CDR3 sequence is CASTPRTSGSYEQYF. CDR3 DNA: TGTGCCAGCACCCCGAGGACTAGCGGGAGTTACGAGCAGTACTTC.

The chain is built from TRBV9 and TRBJ1-2; D perhaps matches TRBD1 (5 bases). The V gene's germline CDR1 is SGDLS and CDR2 YYNGEE. This CDR3 region has 15 residues. The ends were cut back, 4 bases at V and 1 base at J, with 14 bases in the middle. The CDR3 reads CASSPRQTFNYGYTF. The DNA of the CDR3 is TGTGCCAGCAGCCCCAGACAGACATTTAACTATGGCTACACCTTC.

CDR3 DNA sequence: TGTGCCAGCAGACCCACAGGGGCCTATAATTCACCCCTCCACTTT. Translated: CASRPTGAYNSPLHF. V usage is TRBV6-5 and J usage is TRBJ1-6; 7 positions match TRBD1. V shed 6 bases and J 2 bases; nucleotides not matched to a gene: 4. The CDR3 spans 15 residues. Germline CDR1 and CDR2: MNHEY and SVGAGI.

The chain recombines TRBV9 with TRBJ2-5, with D possibly being TRBD1 (5 bases). Germline V CDR1 and CDR2: SGDLS, YYNGEE. CDR3 length: 15 amino acids. Trimming stripped 3 bases from V and 4 bases from J, with 16 bases between. The CDR3 here is CASSALGSGIETQYF. The CDR3 DNA sequence: TGTGCCAGCAGCGCCTTGGGATCAGGGATAGAGACCCAGTACTTC. The full variable domain, its missing parts supplied by reference TRBV9 and TRBJ2-5, is DSGVTQTPKHLITATGQRVTLRCSPRSGDLSVYWYQQSLDQGLQFLIQYYNGEERAKGNILERFSAQQFPDLHSELNLSSLELGDSALYFCASSALGSGIETQYFGPGTRLLVL.

The chain carries TRBV6-5 and TRBJ1-4; tentative D call: TRBD1 (6 bases). The germline CDR1 and CDR2 sequences are MNHEY and SVGAGI. Trimming shortened V by 2 bases and J by 7 bases, and 14 bases separated the two germline ends. This CDR3 has 15 amino acids. CDR3 protein: CASSYIWGLGEKLFF. In DNA form, the CDR3 reads TGTGCCAGCAGTTACATCTGGGGGCTTGGTGAAAAACTGTTTTTT.

The rearrangement joins TRBV18 to TRBJ1-1; D is undetermined. The length of the CDR3 is 13 residues. The germline V gene has CDR1 KGHSH and CDR2 LQKENI. Trimming took 2 bases from V and 3 from J, leaving 7 bases between them. The CDR3 here is CASSPGGDTEAFF. Written as DNA, the CDR3 is TGTGCCAGCTCACCAGGTGGGGACACTGAAGCTTTCTTT.

V is TRBV10-3 and J is TRBJ1-4; D unclear. Looked up from germline, CDR1 is ENHRY and CDR2 is SYGVKD. The V end lost 1 base, the J end lost 8 bases, and 5 bases lay between the germline ends. The CDR3 totals 12 residues. The CDR3 is CAISELQEKLFF. The DNA for the CDR3 is TGTGCCATCAGTGAGTTACAGGAAAAACTGTTTTTT.

The chain uses TRBV21-1 and TRBJ1-5; the table's D call of TRBD1 was not tested on the DNA. TRBV21-1 has pseudogene status. The length of the CDR3 is 18 residues. In nucleotides, the CDR3 is TGTGCCAGCAGCTGCCGGGACAGGGTCCAGGTGGGCAATCAGCCCCAGCATTTT. Amino acids: CASSCRDRVQVGNQPQHF.

This clone was seen only once. The chain links TRBV9 to TRBJ2-3; no clear D. The ends were cut back, 4 bases at V and 5 bases at J, with 14 bases in the middle. The CDR3 runs to 14 residues. Germline CDR1 is SGDLS and CDR2 is YYNGEE. The CDR3 sequence: CASSSHPPRDTQYF. Here the CDR3 DNA reads TGTGCCAGCAGCTCTCACCCCCCCCGAGATACGCAGTATTTT.

The genes are TRBV9 and TRBJ2-3; 10 bases align to TRBD2. The V and J ends lost 0 bases and 1 base, in that order; junction bases with no gene match: 2. Germline values: CDR1 SGDLS, CDR2 YYNGEE. The CDR3 extends over 16 amino acids. The CDR3 DNA sequence: TGTGCCAGCAGCGTAGTAGCGGGGGGACGCACAGATACGCAGTATTTT. Protein sequence: CASSVVAGGRTDTQYF.

V gene TRBV7-2 combines with J gene TRBJ2-1, with a possible D match to TRBD2 (6 bases). Germline V lookup: CDR1 SGHTA, CDR2 FQGNSA. The germline V and J ends were trimmed by 7 bases and 8 bases, with 15 bases remaining between them. This CDR3 comprises 13 residues. The CDR3 region has the DNA TGTGCCAGCAACCCCCCGGGAGTCGATGAGCAGTTCTTC. The encoded protein is CASNPPGVDEQFF.